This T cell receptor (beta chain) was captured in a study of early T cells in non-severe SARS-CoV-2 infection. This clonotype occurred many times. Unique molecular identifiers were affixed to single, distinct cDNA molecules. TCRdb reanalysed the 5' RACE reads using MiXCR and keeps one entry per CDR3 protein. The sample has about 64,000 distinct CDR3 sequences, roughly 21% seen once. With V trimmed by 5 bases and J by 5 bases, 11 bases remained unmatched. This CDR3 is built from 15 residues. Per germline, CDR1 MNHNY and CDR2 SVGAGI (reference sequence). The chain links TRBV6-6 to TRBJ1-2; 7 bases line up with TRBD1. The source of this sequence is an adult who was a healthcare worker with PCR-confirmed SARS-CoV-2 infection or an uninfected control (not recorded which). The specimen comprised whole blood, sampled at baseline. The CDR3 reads CASSTRQGVEYGYTF. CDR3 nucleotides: TGTGCCAGCAGTACTCGACAGGGAGTAGAGTATGGCTACACCTTC.